Listed below are T cell receptor beta chains from one sample, sequenced in a study of cytomegalovirus exposure and HLA in healthy donors. Produced via immunoSEQ multiplex PCR; TCRdb's table is partial and in-frame only. The sample lists around 200,000 clones; around 80% were seen once. Sequenced material: PBMCs. Receptor source: a man aged 40-49 years in good health and CMV-seropositive. Both conserved end residues are trimmed from each CDR3.

v_call: TRBV10-3; cdr3_aa: ATLDRGRLEQY
v_call: TRBV5-1; cdr3_aa: ASSQRTETSRADTQY
v_call: TRBV6-1; cdr3_aa: ASSHQVNEQF
v_call: TRBV19; cdr3_aa: ASRISGSYNEQF
v_call: TRBV4-1; cdr3_aa: ASSRAGGGPLHEQY
v_call: TRBV5-1; cdr3_aa: ASSLQWRGPYNEQF
v_call: TRBV6-5; cdr3_aa: ASSSGTSSFEQY
v_call: TRBV28; cdr3_aa: ASRSSPGYEQY
v_call: TRBV30; cdr3_aa: AWSARGGDNQPQH
v_call: TRBV11-3; cdr3_aa: ASSLGGDPIYEQY
v_call: TRBV18; cdr3_aa: ASSAGQGRGEAF
v_call: TRBV7-9; cdr3_aa: ASSFGTGGGEQY
v_call: TRBV9; cdr3_aa: ASSLGTALGQPQH
v_call: TRBV9; cdr3_aa: ASSEGASSYEQY
v_call: TRBV5-1; cdr3_aa: ASSFELRIEQF
v_call: TRBV5-1; cdr3_aa: ASSLEGGFNEKLF
v_call: TRBV9; cdr3_aa: ASSPDFRGRDTEAF
v_call: TRBV9; cdr3_aa: ASSFGQTMNTEAF
v_call: TRBV19; cdr3_aa: ASSIGPTGKY
v_call: TRBV28; cdr3_aa: ASSYRGNQPQH
v_call: TRBV30; cdr3_aa: AWSVGLAGRGETQY
v_call: TRBV5-1; cdr3_aa: ASSLAAGEPYNEQF